This T cell receptor beta chain originates from a study of shared clonotypes between healthy human individuals. Trimming left V 0 bases short and J 0 bases short, with 3 bases between. The V gene's germline CDR1 is GTSNPN and CDR2 SVGIG (reference sequence). The CDR3 runs to 13 residues. Method: immunoSEQ multiplex PCR; TCRdb's copy keeps in-frame clones and lacks some. The data contain some 630,000 clones, roughly 70% of them singletons. V gene TRBV30 combines with J gene TRBJ1-5, with unresolved D. The receptor's source is a woman between 25 and 40 years old in good health. Sequenced material: memory CD4+ T cells sorted from blood. The subset is: CD45RA-negative fraction. In DNA, the CDR3 is TGTGCCTGGAGTGTCAGTAGCAATCAGCCCCAGCATTTT. This encodes CAWSVSSNQPQHF. The full variable domain, in which reference TRBV30 and TRBJ1-5 provide the parts outside the CDR3, is SQTIHQWPATLVQPVGSPLSLECTVEGTSNPNLYWYRQAAGRGLQLLFYSVGIGQISSEVPQNLSASRPQDRQFILSSKKLLLSDSGFYLCAWSVSSNQPQHFGDGTRLSIL.